This entry concerns a single TCR beta chain. The antigen remains undetermined. The data were taken from a study of cytomegalovirus exposure and HLA in healthy donors. Study-wide points: Analyses of presence/absence relied on an assumption of roughly uniform sequencing depth across donors.

The PCR employed 60 Vbeta primers together with 13 Jbeta primers. Measured with immunoSEQ multiplex PCR; TCRdb has only the in-frame clones, and not every one. The sample carries tens of thousands of clones, about 70% recorded once. This clonotype originated in a man between 18 and 29 years old in good health and CMV-seronegative. The specimen sequenced was PBMCs.

The CDR3, as DNA: TGTGCCAGTAGTGGGGGGACCTATGGCTACACCTTC. This encodes CASSGGTYGYTF. The chain joins TRBV19 to TRBJ1-2, with a tentative D call TRBD1 (5 bases). Germline V gives CDR1 LNHDA, CDR2 SQIVND (reference sequence). The CDR3 length is 12 residues. V shed 5 bases and J shed 4 bases, with 8 bases lying between them.